Below, 15 T cell receptor beta chains from the same sample are listed, as sequenced in a study of shared clonotypes between healthy human individuals. Naive CD8 cells lacked CD45RO, underwent positive selection for CCR7 and left out terminally differentiated effector memory CD45RA+ cells. TCRdb keeps only in-frame clones here, not all; method: immunoSEQ multiplex PCR. The table records around 2,000,000 clones, about 92% of them present only once. The source material was naive CD8+ T cells from PBMCs. Every receptor here comes from a man aged 18-30 years in good health. Some clones in this sample may be carry-over from other donors' samples.

The gene calls are TRBV7-8 and TRBJ2-7; D is tentatively TRBD1 or TRBD2 (5 bases each). Germline lookup yields CDR1 SGHVS and CDR2 FQNEAQ. Trimming cost V 2 bases and J 2 bases, with 13 bases left between them. The CDR3 covers 15 residues. The CDR3 region is CASSLPGTLTYEQYF. The CDR3 DNA sequence: TGTGCCAGCAGCTTACCCGGGACGCTTACCTACGAGCAGTACTTC.

This clone was detected once. The genes are TRBV28 and TRBJ2-7, with TRBD2 matching over 9 bases. The CDR3 runs 15 residues. CDR1 is MDHEN and CDR2 is SYDVKM in the germline V gene. The V segment lost 5 bases and the J segment 6 bases; nucleotides outside the gene matches: 11. The CDR3 region is CASSPRGGRVGEQYF. In DNA form, the CDR3 reads TGTGCCAGCAGTCCCCGGGGCGGGAGGGTTGGCGAGCAGTACTTC.

The chain carries TRBV6-1 and TRBJ2-1, with 8 nucleotides matching TRBD2. The CDR3 consists of 15 residues. Germline assignment: CDR1 MNHNS and CDR2 SASEGT. V was clipped by 4 bases and J by 6 bases; unmatched bases: 8. The CDR3 coding sequence is TGTGCCAGCAGTGTCGGCCGGGGGGGAGGCAATGAGCAGTTCTTC. Its translation: CASSVGRGGGNEQFF.

This sequence joins TRBV19 and TRBJ1-1; D perhaps matches TRBD1 (6 bases). The CDR3 has 13 amino acids. The V gene's germline CDR1 is LNHDA and CDR2 SQIVND (reference sequence). Trimming stripped 8 bases from V and 0 bases from J, with 10 bases between. This CDR3 reads CASLGQMNTEAFF. DNA for the CDR3: TGTGCCAGTTTAGGACAGATGAACACTGAAGCTTTCTTT.

The chain is built from TRBV7-8 and TRBJ2-2, with D perhaps being TRBD1 or TRBD2 (5 bases each). The length of the CDR3 is 20 residues. V shed 4 bases and J shed 5 bases, with 29 bases lying between them. Germline CDR1 is SGHVS and CDR2 is FQNEAQ. The CDR3 DNA sequence: TGTGCCAGCAGCTCTACCTATTCCGGGACCCCCCTAATCGAGACCGGGGAGCTGTTTTTT. It yields the protein CASSSTYSGTPLIETGELFF. The full variable domain, rest sourced from reference TRBV7-8 and TRBJ2-2, is GAGVSQSPRYKVAKRGQDVALRCDPISGHVSLFWYQQALGQGPEFLTYFQNEAQLDKSGLPSDRFFAERPEGSVSTLKIQRTQQEDSAVYLCASSSTYSGTPLIETGELFFGEGSRLTVL.

This clone has a single count. V usage is TRBV4-1 and J usage is TRBJ2-2, with D perhaps matching TRBD2 (5 bases). CDR1 and CDR2 from the germline V gene are MGHRA and YSYEKL. The CDR3 runs 13 residues. Trimming took 3 bases from V and 4 from J, leaving 6 bases between them. The CDR3: CASSHGGTGELFF. The CDR3 coding sequence is TGCGCCAGCAGCCATGGAGGCACCGGGGAGCTGTTTTTT.

Details on this clone: At one of its ends the junction is not consistent with the germline gene, which may arise from a read error. The rearrangement joins TRBV4-1 to TRBJ1-1; D unresolved. The germline CDR1 and CDR2 sequences are MGHRA and YSYEKL. The CDR3 loop spans 13 amino acids. This CDR3 is CASSQGRATETFF. Here the CDR3 DNA reads TGCGCCAGCAGCCAAGGGAGGGCCACTGAAACTTTCTTT.

The CDR3 coding sequence is TGTGCCAGCAGCTTAGGCGTTGGTAGCAGATACAATGAGCAGTTCTTC. Amino acids: CASSLGVGSRYNEQFF. This chain links TRBV11-2 with TRBJ2-1; no firm D call. Between the trimmed V and J ends, which lost 1 base and 4 bases, there was a span of 14 bases. The length of the CDR3 is 16 residues. From germline, CDR1 is SGHAT and CDR2 FQNNGV.

Concerning this clone: Other DNA sequences in the sample encode the same CDR3. The gene calls are TRBV9 and TRBJ1-5, with a weak D call TRBD1 (5 bases). The CDR3 loop spans 15 amino acids. V gave up 0 bases and J gave up 2 bases, with 9 bases separating them. In germline, CDR1 is SGDLS, CDR2 YYNGEE. The CDR3 loop is CASSVGGGRNQPQHF. The CDR3 DNA reads TGTGCCAGCAGCGTAGGGGGCGGACGCAATCAGCCCCAGCATTTT.

This chain links TRBV7-3 with TRBJ2-3; 10 bases are a match to TRBD2. J gave up 4 bases and V 1 base, and 8 bases lay outside the gene matches. Germline loops: CDR1 SGHTA, CDR2 FQGTGA. This CDR3 contains 17 residues. The CDR3 protein is CASSLMSLAGVPDTQYF. CDR3 nucleotide sequence: TGTGCCAGCAGCTTAATGTCCCTAGCGGGAGTACCAGATACGCAGTATTTT.

With respect to this clone: Other nucleotide sequences in the sample specify the same CDR3. The chain links TRBV27 to TRBJ1-5; D gene unclear. The ends were cut back, 0 bases at V and 2 bases at J, with 2 bases in the middle. This CDR3 contains 13 residues. Per the germline V gene, CDR1 is MNHEY and CDR2 is SMNVEV (reference sequence). CDR3 loop: CASSLSRNQPQHF. The CDR3 nucleotides are TGTGCCAGCAGTTTATCGCGCAATCAGCCCCAGCATTTT.

The V call is TRBV7-6, the J call TRBJ2-7; 8 bases agree with TRBD2. V gave up 5 bases and J gave up 2 bases; unmatched junction bases: 11. The germline gives CDR1 SGHVS, CDR2 FNYEAQ. This CDR3 region has 16 residues. This chain's CDR3 is CASSRASGRIPYEQYF. The DNA of the CDR3 is TGTGCCAGCAGCCGTGCCAGCGGGAGAATCCCCTACGAGCAGTACTTC.

The chain is built from TRBV28 and TRBJ2-3, with 10 nucleotides matching TRBD2. The V gene end was trimmed by 5 bases and the J gene end by 2 bases; junction bases not matched to a gene: 7. This CDR3 contains 16 residues. Per germline, CDR1 MDHEN and CDR2 SYDVKM. The CDR3 protein is CASSNWTSGFTDTQYF. CDR3 DNA sequence: TGTGCCAGCAGTAACTGGACTAGCGGATTCACAGATACGCAGTATTTT. The variable domain in full, with the rest retrieved from reference TRBV28 and TRBJ2-3, is DVKVTQSSRYLVKRTGEKVFLECVQDMDHENMFWYRQDPGLGLRLIYFSYDVKMKEKGDIPEGYSVSREKKERFSLILESASTNQTSMYLCASSNWTSGFTDTQYFGPGTRLTVL.

The CDR3 loop is CASSSGPGAGELFF. The CDR3 DNA reads TGTGCCAGCAGCTCGGGCCCGGGGGCCGGGGAGCTGTTTTTT. This chain links TRBV13 with TRBJ2-2, with D maybe TRBD2 (6 bases). This CDR3 region has 14 residues. V lost 4 bases and J 6 bases, leaving 12 bases between the germline ends. CDR1 and CDR2 from the germline V gene are PRHDT and FYEKMQ (reference sequence).

A single count supports this clone. Within the sample, other DNA sequences also encode this same CDR3. The chain combines TRBV30 with TRBJ2-7; the D gene is possibly TRBD1 (6 bases). The length of the CDR3 is 11 residues. Per germline, CDR1 GTSNPN and CDR2 SVGIG (reference sequence). V lost 4 bases and J lost 2, with 6 bases in between. The CDR3 here is CAWTGAYEQYF. CDR3 DNA sequence: TGTGCCTGGACAGGGGCCTACGAGCAGTACTTC.